This T cell receptor beta chain was identified during a study of response to subunit inactivated influenza vaccine. General observations from the study: Authors suggested that a seasonal influenza vaccination recruits few new T cells each time.

TCRdb passed the RT-PCR reads through MiXCR, listing each CDR3 protein once. The sample carries approximately 700,000 distinct CDR3 sequences, 15% to 18% recorded once. Concerning this clonotype: Its antigen remains unknown.

The V end lost 6 bases, the J end lost 0 bases, and 11 bases lay between the germline ends. Germline V gives CDR1 MNHEY, CDR2 SVGEGT. The CDR3 spans 15 residues. V is TRBV6-2 or TRBV6-3 and J is TRBJ1-4; D unresolved. The clonotype originates from a man between 45 and 60 years old who received an inactivated influenza vaccine. Sequenced here: PBMCs from blood, sampled about 11 days after vaccination. The CDR3 nucleotides read TGTGCCAGCAGCTCCAGGAGTCCAACTAATGAAAAACTGTTTTTT. It is translated as CASSSRSPTNEKLFF.